Below are 23 T cell receptor beta chains sequenced from a single sample in a study of blood T cell repertoires in COVID-19. Libraries were prepared by immunoSEQ multiplex PCR; TCRdb keeps only in-frame clonotypes and omits some of them. The table includes 200,000 or so clones, around 90% detected once. Specimen: PBMCs or T cells enriched from blood (not recorded which). These receptors originate from a woman aged 25 to 45 who had recovered from COVID-19.

The chain is built from TRBV2 and TRBJ2-7; 8 bases are shared with TRBD2. This CDR3 is 15 amino acids long. The trim removed 4 bases at V and 0 bases at J, leaving 5 bases unmatched. The germline V gene has CDR1 SNHLY and CDR2 FYNNEI. The CDR3 sequence: CASSAGGGYSYEQYF. The CDR3 DNA sequence: TGTGCCAGCAGTGCGGGCGGGGGGTACTCCTACGAGCAGTACTTC.

V is TRBV3-1 (or the pseudogene TRBV3-2) and J is TRBJ1-1, with TRBD1 matching over 7 bases. Germline values: CDR1 LGHDT, CDR2 YNNKEL (reference sequence). With V trimmed by 1 base and J by 0 bases, 2 bases remained unmatched. This CDR3 has 15 amino acids. CDR3 in amino acids: CASSQVDRVNTEAFF. CDR3 DNA: TGTGCCAGCAGCCAAGTTGACAGGGTGAACACTGAAGCTTTCTTT.

V usage is TRBV7-6 and J usage is TRBJ2-5; 10 bases map to TRBD1. The germline gives CDR1 SGHVS, CDR2 FNYEAQ. The CDR3 is 15 amino acids. Germline trimming cut 3 bases from V and 5 bases from J; bases unmatched to any gene: 6. The CDR3 here is CASSFGQGGGETQYF. The DNA for the CDR3 is TGTGCCAGCAGCTTTGGACAGGGGGGAGGGGAGACCCAGTACTTC.

The rearrangement uses TRBV27 and TRBJ2-1; 11 bases line up with TRBD2. Germline loops: CDR1 MNHEY, CDR2 SMNVEV (reference sequence). The J segment lost 7 bases and the V segment lost 4 bases, leaving 6 bases of the junction unmatched. The CDR3 is made up of 15 amino acids. CDR3 region: CASSYSGGAINEQFF. The CDR3 DNA reads TGTGCCAGCAGTTATAGCGGGGGGGCAATAAATGAGCAGTTCTTC.

This sequence joins TRBV5-6 and TRBJ2-3, with 8 bases that match TRBD2. CDR1 SGHDT and CDR2 YYEEEE come from the germline V gene. CDR3 length: 19 residues. The V segment lost 4 bases and the J segment 2 bases; nucleotides outside the gene matches: 18. The chain's CDR3 is CASSADSYEAGAHTDTQYF. DNA for the CDR3: TGTGCCAGCAGCGCCGACAGTTATGAAGCGGGGGCCCACACAGATACGCAGTATTTT.

The rearrangement uses TRBV7-8 and TRBJ2-7; D may be TRBD2 (6 bases). This CDR3 region has 15 residues. In germline, CDR1 is SGHVS, CDR2 FQNEAQ. The V end was cut by 6 bases, the J end by 0 bases, with 15 bases between. The CDR3 nucleotides are TGTGCCAGCAGTTACCGGGACTCTCTCTCCTACGAGCAGTACTTC. Translation gives CASSYRDSLSYEQYF. Full variable domain (remainder filled in from reference TRBV7-8 and TRBJ2-7): GAGVSQSPRYKVAKRGQDVALRCDPISGHVSLFWYQQALGQGPEFLTYFQNEAQLDKSGLPSDRFFAERPEGSVSTLKIQRTQQEDSAVYLCASSYRDSLSYEQYFGPGTRLTVT.

This rearrangement joins TRBV7-2 to TRBJ1-1, with a weak D call TRBD1 (5 bases). Trimming took 5 bases from V and 4 from J, leaving 8 bases between them. Germline values: CDR1 SGHTA, CDR2 FQGNSA. The CDR3 consists of 12 residues. The CDR3 is CASSPGGTEAFF. The CDR3, as DNA: TGTGCCAGCAGCCCCGGGGGCACTGAAGCTTTCTTT. The variable domain in full, with the rest retrieved from reference TRBV7-2 and TRBJ1-1, is GAGVSQSPSNKVTEKGKDVELRCDPISGHTALYWYRQSLGQGLEFLIYFQGNSAPDKSGLPSDRFSAERTGGSVSTLTIQRTQQEDSAVYLCASSPGGTEAFFGQGTRLTVV.

The chain recombines TRBV2 with TRBJ2-1, with 7 bases lining up with TRBD2. This CDR3 spans 15 amino acids. The V and J ends lost 2 bases and 7 bases, in that order; junction bases with no gene match: 8. CDR1 is SNHLY and CDR2 is FYNNEI in the germline V gene. CDR3 bases: TGTGCCAGCAGTGAAAGGAGCGGGGCGGGGAATGAGCAGTTCTTC. This translates into CASSERSGAGNEQFF.

This clone was detected a few times. The chain employs TRBV5-6 and TRBJ1-1; 7 positions agree with TRBD1. CDR1 and CDR2 (germline): SGHDT, YYEEEE. The CDR3 is made up of 17 amino acids. Germline trimming cut 3 bases from V and 1 base from J; bases unmatched to any gene: 12. CDR3 sequence reads: CASSSTRGARQNTEAFF. In DNA, the CDR3 is TGTGCCAGCAGCTCTACCAGGGGGGCGAGGCAGAACACTGAAGCTTTCTTT.

Notes on this clone: The sample carries other DNA sequences with the same CDR3. The CDR3 is CASSLGQGATDTQYF. The CDR3 DNA reads TGTGCCAGCAGCTTAGGACAGGGGGCTACAGATACGCAGTATTTT. The chain uses TRBV7-3 and TRBJ2-3; 11 positions agree with TRBD1. This CDR3 is 15 amino acids long. Germline V gene lookup returns CDR1 SGHTA and CDR2 FQGTGA. The J segment lost 3 bases and the V segment lost 2 bases, leaving 1 base of the junction unmatched.

V is TRBV11-2 and J is TRBJ2-7, with 8 bases aligning to TRBD1. V lost 4 bases and J lost 2; bases outside the gene matches: 4. The germline V gene has CDR1 SGHAT and CDR2 FQNNGV. This CDR3 is built from 14 residues. The CDR3 DNA is TGTGCCAGCAGCTGGGGACAGGCTGCCTACGAGCAGTACTTC. It translates to CASSWGQAAYEQYF. Together with reference TRBV11-2 and TRBJ2-7, the CDR3 gives the full variable domain: EAGVAQSPRYKIIEKRQSVAFWCNPISGHATLYWYQQILGQGPKLLIQFQNNGVVDDSQLPKDRFSAERLKGVDSTLKIQPAKLEDSAVYLCASSWGQAAYEQYFGPGTRLTVT.

The rearrangement joins TRBV27 to TRBJ1-5, with a possible D match to TRBD1 (5 bases). V gave up 6 bases and J gave up 5 bases, with 17 bases separating them. The CDR3 is 15 amino acids. Germline V lookup: CDR1 MNHEY, CDR2 SMNVEV (reference sequence). The DNA of the CDR3 is TGTGCCAGCAGGATGTCGTGGAGGGGAGATCAGCCCCAGCATTTT. Its protein is CASRMSWRGDQPQHF.

The chain is built from TRBV28 and TRBJ1-2; TRBD1 might be the D (5 bases). V lost 1 base, J lost 10 bases, and 19 bases lay in between. This CDR3 comprises 15 residues. Germline V gene lookup returns CDR1 MDHEN and CDR2 SYDVKM. CDR3 sequence reads: CASSLSLWGRNVYTF. CDR3 nucleotide sequence: TGTGCCAGCAGTTTATCTTTGTGGGGCAGGAATGTCTACACCTTC.

The chain has TRBV21-1 and TRBJ2-2; the tabulated D call, TRBD1, remains unverified against the DNA. TRBV21-1 corresponds to a pseudogene. The CDR3 is 19 amino acids. The CDR3 DNA is TGTGCCAGCAGCAAAGCGAAACAGGGGCGGAGAGGGAACACCGGGGAGCTGTTTTTT. Translation: CASSKAKQGRRGNTGELFF.

J is TRBJ2-7 and V is TRBV2; TRBD1 might be the D (6 bases). Germline assignment: CDR1 SNHLY and CDR2 FYNNEI. V lost 6 bases and J lost 1, with 10 bases in between. The CDR3 extends over 13 amino acids. CDR3 sequence: CASSRDNSYEQYF. The CDR3 DNA reads TGTGCCAGCAGCCGGGACAATTCCTACGAGCAGTACTTC.

In the case of this clone: The same CDR3 can be traced to other DNA sequences in this sample. The chain links TRBV6-5 to TRBJ2-1; D might be TRBD2 (5 bases). CDR1 MNHEY and CDR2 SVGAGI come from the germline V gene. The CDR3 totals 15 residues. Trimming pared 0 bases from V and 4 bases from J, leaving 10 bases between. DNA for the CDR3: TGTGCCAGCAGTTACTCGACGGGAACGTACAATGAGCAGTTCTTC. Encoded protein: CASSYSTGTYNEQFF.

The chain has TRBV25-1 and TRBJ1-1, with 7 bases lining up with TRBD1. V gave up 5 bases and J gave up 4 bases; unmatched junction bases: 1. CDR1 and CDR2 (germline): MGHDK, SYGVNS. The CDR3 loop spans 12 amino acids. Here the CDR3 DNA reads TGTGCCAGCAGTACAGGGGTCACTGAAGCTTTCTTT. It yields the protein CASSTGVTEAFF. Variable domain in full (rest from reference TRBV25-1 and TRBJ1-1): EADIYQTPRYLVIGTGKKITLECSQTMGHDKMYWYQQDPGMELHLIHYSYGVNSTEKGDLSSESTVSRIRTEHFPLTLESARPSHTSQYLCASSTGVTEAFFGQGTRLTVV.

The genes are TRBV4-2 and TRBJ2-3; TRBD2 aligns across 10 bases. The CDR3 has 18 amino acids. Germline CDR1 reads LGHNA; CDR2 reads YNFKEQ. With V trimmed by 5 bases and J by 2 bases, 13 bases remained unmatched. CDR3 nucleotides: TGTGCCAGCAGCAGAGATAGATCAGCGGGGGGGAACACAGATACGCAGTATTTT. Its protein is CASSRDRSAGGNTDTQYF.

The chain links TRBV7-2 to TRBJ1-3, with 7 bases matching TRBD1. The V gene's germline CDR1 is SGHTA and CDR2 FQGNSA. This CDR3 comprises 15 residues. V shed 1 base and J 2 bases; nucleotides not matched to a gene: 2. CDR3 sequence (DNA): TGTGCCAGCAGCTTAGGGCAGGGGGCTGGAAACACCATATATTTT. It yields the protein CASSLGQGAGNTIYF. Filled out from reference TRBV7-2 and TRBJ1-3, the complete variable domain reads GAGVSQSPSNKVTEKGKDVELRCDPISGHTALYWYRQSLGQGLEFLIYFQGNSAPDKSGLPSDRFSAERTGGSVSTLTIQRTQQEDSAVYLCASSLGQGAGNTIYFGEGSWLTVV.

The chain joins TRBV9 to TRBJ1-3, with D unresolved. The CDR3 spans 14 residues. Deletions cut 0 bases from V and 3 bases from J, with 7 bases between. Per germline, CDR1 SGDLS and CDR2 YYNGEE. The CDR3 DNA reads TGTGCCAGCAGCGTAGGTTACGGTGGAAACACCATATATTTT. It encodes CASSVGYGGNTIYF.

The chain carries TRBV4-1 and TRBJ2-5, with a weak D call TRBD2 (5 bases). V lost 4 bases, J lost 5 bases, and 17 bases lay in between. Germline CDR1 is MGHRA and CDR2 is YSYEKL. The CDR3 covers 15 residues. CDR3: CASSRTVRLSETQYF. In nucleotides, the CDR3 is TGCGCCAGCAGCCGAACGGTCAGACTATCGGAGACCCAGTACTTC.

The V and J genes are TRBV27 and TRBJ2-5; TRBD2 matches at 14 bases. This CDR3 comprises 18 residues. The V and J ends lost 6 bases and 2 bases, in that order; junction bases with no gene match: 11. Germline assignment: CDR1 MNHEY and CDR2 SMNVEV (reference sequence). This chain's CDR3 is CASRRALGLAGVQETQYF. The DNA of the CDR3 is TGTGCCAGCAGGCGAGCGCTGGGACTAGCGGGGGTACAAGAGACCCAGTACTTC.

This sequence joins TRBV14 and TRBJ2-7; 8 positions match TRBD1. V gave up 1 base and J gave up 4 bases; unmatched junction bases: 6. The CDR3 has 15 residues. The V gene's germline CDR1 is SGHDN and CDR2 FVKESK. DNA of the CDR3: TGTGCCAGCAGCCAAGTGCAGGGGGCGCGTTACGAGCAGTACTTC. Amino acids: CASSQVQGARYEQYF.